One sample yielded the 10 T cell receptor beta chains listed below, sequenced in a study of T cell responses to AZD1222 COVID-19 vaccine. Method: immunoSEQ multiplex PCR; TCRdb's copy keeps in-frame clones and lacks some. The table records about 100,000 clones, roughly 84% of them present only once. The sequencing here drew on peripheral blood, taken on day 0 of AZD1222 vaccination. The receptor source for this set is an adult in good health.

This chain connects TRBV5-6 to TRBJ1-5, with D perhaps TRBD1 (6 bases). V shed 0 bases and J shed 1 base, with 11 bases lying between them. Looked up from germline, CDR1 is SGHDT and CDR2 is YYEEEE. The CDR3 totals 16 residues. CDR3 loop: CASSLGGGRSNQPQHF. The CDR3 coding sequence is TGTGCCAGCAGCTTGGGCGGGGGGCGAAGCAATCAGCCCCAGCATTTT.

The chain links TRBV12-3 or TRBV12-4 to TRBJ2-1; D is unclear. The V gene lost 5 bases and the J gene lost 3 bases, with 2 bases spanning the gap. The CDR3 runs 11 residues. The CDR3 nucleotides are TGTGCCAGCAGTATCTACAATGAGCAGTTCTTC. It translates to CASSIYNEQFF.

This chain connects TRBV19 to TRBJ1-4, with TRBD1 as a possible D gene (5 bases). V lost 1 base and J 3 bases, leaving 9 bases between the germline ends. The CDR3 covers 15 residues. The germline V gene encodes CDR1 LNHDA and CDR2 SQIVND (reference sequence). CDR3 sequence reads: CASSIGGTSNEKLFF. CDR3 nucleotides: TGTGCCAGTAGTATAGGGGGCACCTCTAATGAAAAACTGTTTTTT.

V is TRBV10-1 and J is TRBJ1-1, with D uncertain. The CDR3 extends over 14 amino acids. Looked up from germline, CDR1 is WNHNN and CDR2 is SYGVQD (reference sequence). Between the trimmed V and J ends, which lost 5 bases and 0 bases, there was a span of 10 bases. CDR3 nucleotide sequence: TGCGCCAGCAGTTTCAGTCAGATGAACACTGAAGCTTTCTTT. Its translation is CASSFSQMNTEAFF.

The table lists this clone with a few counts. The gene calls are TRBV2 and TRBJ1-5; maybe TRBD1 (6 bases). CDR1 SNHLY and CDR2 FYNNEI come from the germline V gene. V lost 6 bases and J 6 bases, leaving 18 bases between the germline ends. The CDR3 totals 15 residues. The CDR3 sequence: CASSLAGGTAQPQHF. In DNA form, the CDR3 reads TGTGCCAGCAGCCTAGCCGGGGGCACGGCTCAGCCCCAGCATTTT.

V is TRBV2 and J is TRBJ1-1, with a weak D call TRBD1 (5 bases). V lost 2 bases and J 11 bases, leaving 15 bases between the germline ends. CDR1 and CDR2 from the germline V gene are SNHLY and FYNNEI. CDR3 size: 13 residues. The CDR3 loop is CASSERATRGAFF. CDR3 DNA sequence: TGTGCCAGCAGTGAACGGGCGACGCGGGGCGCTTTCTTT.

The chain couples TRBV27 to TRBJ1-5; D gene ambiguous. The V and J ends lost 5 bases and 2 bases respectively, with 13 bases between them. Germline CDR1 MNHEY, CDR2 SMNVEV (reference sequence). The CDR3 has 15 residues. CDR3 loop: CASSLTPNGNQPQHF. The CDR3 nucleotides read TGTGCCAGCAGTCTAACCCCTAACGGCAATCAGCCCCAGCATTTT.

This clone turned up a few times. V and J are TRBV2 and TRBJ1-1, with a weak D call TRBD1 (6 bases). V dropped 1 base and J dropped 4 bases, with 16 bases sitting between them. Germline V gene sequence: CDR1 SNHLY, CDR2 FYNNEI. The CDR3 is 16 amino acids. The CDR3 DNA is TGTGCCAGCAGTGAAGGGGCAGGGGTTTCAGGCACTGAAGCTTTCTTT. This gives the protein CASSEGAGVSGTEAFF.

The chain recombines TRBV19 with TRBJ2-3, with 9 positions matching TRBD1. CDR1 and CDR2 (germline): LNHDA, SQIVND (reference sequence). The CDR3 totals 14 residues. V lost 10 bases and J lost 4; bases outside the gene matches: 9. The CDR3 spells CATNPGQGADTQYF. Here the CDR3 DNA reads TGTGCCACAAATCCGGGACAGGGCGCAGATACGCAGTATTTT.

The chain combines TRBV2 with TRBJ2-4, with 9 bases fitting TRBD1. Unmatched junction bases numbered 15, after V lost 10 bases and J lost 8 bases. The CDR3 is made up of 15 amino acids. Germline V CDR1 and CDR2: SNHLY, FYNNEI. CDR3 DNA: TGTGCCATCGCCCGCCCGGGGGGACAGGGATACATTCAGTACTTC. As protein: CAIARPGGQGYIQYF. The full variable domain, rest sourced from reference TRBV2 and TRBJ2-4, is EPEVTQTPSHQVTQMGQEVILRCVPISNHLYFYWYRQILGQKVEFLVSFYNNEISEKSEIFDDQFSVERPDGSNFTLKIRSTKLEDSAMYFCAIARPGGQGYIQYFGAGTRLSVL.